The 17 T cell receptor beta chains in this list originate from one sample, sequenced in a study of blood T cell repertoires in COVID-19. Data came from immunoSEQ multiplex PCR; TCRdb stores just in-frame clones and leaves some out. Among about 230,000 clones listed, more than 75% were seen once. Sequencing input: peripheral blood. Every receptor here comes from a man in his forties with acute or convalescent COVID-19.

This sequence joins TRBV20-1 and TRBJ2-5; TRBD2 agrees at 12 bases. From germline, CDR1 is DFQATT and CDR2 SNEGSKA (reference sequence). V trimming: 3 bases; J trimming: 4 bases; junction bases outside the gene matches: 12. The CDR3 totals 17 residues. The CDR3 DNA reads TGCAGTGCTAGTGAGGGACTAGCGGGCCATCGGGGAGAGACCCAGTACTTC. This translates into CSASEGLAGHRGETQYF.

DNA for the CDR3: TGTGCCAGCAGCTTGTCAGCGGGGGGCGGAGAGACCCAGTACTTC. It specifies CASSLSAGGGETQYF. The genes are TRBV5-4 and TRBJ2-5, with 9 positions matching TRBD2. This CDR3 has 15 residues. V trimming: 1 base; J trimming: 4 bases; junction bases outside the gene matches: 5. The germline gives CDR1 SGHNT, CDR2 YYREEE (reference sequence).

V gene TRBV10-1 combines with J gene TRBJ2-7; 9 bases line up with TRBD2. Germline V gives CDR1 WNHNN, CDR2 SYGVQD (reference sequence). The CDR3 is 15 amino acids. V lost 0 bases to trimming and J lost 4 bases; unmatched junction nucleotides: 4. The CDR3 loop reads CASSESRGGLYEQYF. The CDR3 DNA is TGCGCCAGCAGTGAGTCGCGGGGGGGCCTATACGAGCAGTACTTC.

The chain carries TRBV11-3 and TRBJ2-1, with a possible D match to TRBD2 (7 bases). Germline values: CDR1 SGHNT, CDR2 YENEEA. V lost 0 bases and J 1 base, leaving 10 bases between the germline ends. This CDR3 is 16 amino acids long. CDR3 loop: CASSLEGGASYNEQFF. CDR3 DNA: TGTGCCAGCAGCTTAGAGGGGGGGGCGTCCTACAATGAGCAGTTCTTC.

The J gene is TRBJ1-5, the V gene TRBV3-1 (or the pseudogene TRBV3-2); 7 nucleotides match TRBD1. There are 15 residues in the CDR3. The germline V gene has CDR1 LGHDT and CDR2 YNNKEL (reference sequence). Trimming took 4 bases from V and 2 from J; bases not matched to a gene: 5. CDR3 in amino acids: CASSPTGVGNQPQHF. CDR3 sequence (DNA): TGTGCCAGCAGCCCCACAGGGGTAGGCAATCAGCCCCAGCATTTT.

The chain carries TRBV11-2 and TRBJ2-2; D is undetermined. The V end was cut by 3 bases, the J end by 5 bases, with 13 bases between. The CDR3 is 15 amino acids. Germline V lookup: CDR1 SGHAT, CDR2 FQNNGV. The CDR3 sequence: CASSLVGPTTGELFF. CDR3 nucleotides: TGTGCCAGCAGCTTGGTGGGCCCGACGACCGGGGAGCTGTTTTTT.

This sequence joins TRBV6-1 and TRBJ1-5; D not certain. V gave up 1 base and J gave up 4 bases, with 8 bases separating them. Germline CDR1 MNHNS, CDR2 SASEGT. CDR3 length: 14 residues. Here the CDR3 reads CASSEGQANQPQHF. Written as DNA, the CDR3 is TGTGCCAGCAGTGAAGGGCAGGCAAATCAGCCCCAGCATTTT.

This sequence joins TRBV19 and TRBJ2-5; TRBD1 is a possible D gene (5 bases). Germline V gene lookup returns CDR1 LNHDA and CDR2 SQIVND (reference sequence). Trimming cost V 3 bases and J 4 bases, with 15 bases left between them. CDR3 length equals 15 residues. The CDR3 here is CASSMFGQRGETQYF. The CDR3 DNA follows: TGTGCCAGTAGTATGTTCGGGCAAAGGGGAGAGACCCAGTACTTC.

The chain couples TRBV10-3 to TRBJ1-1; no reliable D call. V lost 6 bases to trimming and J lost 2 bases, with 7 bases between them. Germline V gene sequence: CDR1 ENHRY, CDR2 SYGVKD. The CDR3 covers 12 residues. The DNA for the CDR3 is TGTGCCATCAGCCGGGGAAACACTGAAGCTTTCTTT. It is translated as CAISRGNTEAFF.

In its sample, this clone was seen once. The chain carries TRBV7-3 and TRBJ2-3, with 7 nucleotides matching TRBD2. The CDR3 sequence is 15 residues long. CDR1 and CDR2 (germline): SGHTA, FQGTGA. Trimming removed 3 bases from V and 2 bases from J; junction bases left unmatched: 5. CDR3 sequence (DNA): TGTGCCAGCAGCTTTCGAGCGGGGCCCACAGATACGCAGTATTTT. Protein product: CASSFRAGPTDTQYF.

The rearrangement links TRBV11-1 to TRBJ2-7, with D possibly being TRBD1 (5 bases). The V gene's germline CDR1 is SGHAT and CDR2 FQDESV (reference sequence). The CDR3 has 13 residues. V was pared by 5 bases and J by 1 base, with 9 bases between. CDR3: CASSRQSSYEQYF. The CDR3 region has the DNA TGTGCCAGCAGCCGACAGTCGTCCTACGAGCAGTACTTC.

The rearrangement joins TRBV9 to TRBJ2-7, with 9 bases matching TRBD1. V lost 3 bases and J lost 1; bases outside the gene matches: 5. The CDR3 extends over 15 amino acids. Germline V gene data show CDR1 as SGDLS and CDR2 as YYNGEE. The CDR3 nucleotides read TGTGCCAGCAGCGCCATGGGACAGGGATCCTACGAGCAGTACTTC. It is translated as CASSAMGQGSYEQYF.

The chain's CDR3 is CASSLLGAVGGFTDTQYF. The CDR3 DNA reads as TGCGCCAGCAGCTTGCTTGGAGCGGTTGGTGGCTTCACAGATACGCAGTATTTT. The V and J genes are TRBV5-1 and TRBJ2-3; the D gene is possibly TRBD2 (5 bases). V dropped 1 base and J dropped 2 bases, with 20 bases sitting between them. The CDR3 has 18 amino acids. The germline V gene has CDR1 SGHRS and CDR2 YFSETQ. Filled out from reference TRBV5-1 and TRBJ2-3, the complete variable domain reads KAGVTQTPRYLIKTRGQQVTLSCSPISGHRSVSWYQQTPGQGLQFLFEYFSETQRNKGNFPGRFSGRQFSNSRSEMNVSTLELGDSALYLCASSLLGAVGGFTDTQYFGPGTRLTVL.

The chain is built from TRBV29-1 and TRBJ1-2; D unresolved. CDR3 length: 13 amino acids. Germline loops: CDR1 SQVTM, CDR2 ANQGSEA. V lost 4 bases and J 3 bases, leaving 12 bases between the germline ends. The chain's CDR3 is CSVAADFYYGYTF. The CDR3 nucleotides read TGCAGCGTTGCGGCGGACTTTTACTATGGCTACACCTTC.

The chain links TRBV5-1 to TRBJ1-1; D might be TRBD1 (6 bases). Germline assignment: CDR1 SGHRS and CDR2 YFSETQ. The CDR3 consists of 15 residues. Trimming removed 7 bases at V and 1 base at J, with 17 bases between. CDR3 coding DNA: TGCGCCAGCGGCCCTTTGGTGGGGGCGAACACTGAAGCTTTCTTT. This translates into CASGPLVGANTEAFF.

The chain employs TRBV9 and TRBJ2-2; D gene uncertain. The CDR3 is made up of 14 amino acids. Germline CDR1 and CDR2: SGDLS and YYNGEE. Trimming removed 4 bases at V and 7 bases at J, with 14 bases between. CDR3 sequence reads: CASSLPGNDGELFF. CDR3 in DNA: TGTGCCAGCAGCTTACCAGGAAACGACGGGGAGCTGTTTTTT.

The chain employs TRBV5-1 and TRBJ1-1, with TRBD1 matching 7 bases. In germline, CDR1 is SGHRS, CDR2 YFSETQ. J was trimmed by 7 bases and V by 4 bases; bases with no gene match: 7. CDR3 length: 13 amino acids. The CDR3 region has the DNA TGCGCCAGCAGCCAACAGGGGCCGCTTGAAGCTTTCTTT. This codes for CASSQQGPLEAFF.